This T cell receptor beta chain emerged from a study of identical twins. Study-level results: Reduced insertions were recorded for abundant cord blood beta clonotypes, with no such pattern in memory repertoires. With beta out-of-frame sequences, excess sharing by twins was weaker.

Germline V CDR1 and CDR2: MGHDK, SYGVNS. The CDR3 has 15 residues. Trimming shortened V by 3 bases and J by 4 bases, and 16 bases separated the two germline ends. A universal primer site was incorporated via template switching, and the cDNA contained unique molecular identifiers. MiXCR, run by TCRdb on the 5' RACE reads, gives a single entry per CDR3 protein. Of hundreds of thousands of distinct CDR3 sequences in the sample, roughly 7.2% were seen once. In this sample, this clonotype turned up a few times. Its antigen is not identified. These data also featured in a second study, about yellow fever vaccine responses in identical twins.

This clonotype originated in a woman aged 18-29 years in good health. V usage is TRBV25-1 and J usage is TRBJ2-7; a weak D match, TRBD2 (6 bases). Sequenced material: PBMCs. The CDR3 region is CASSELGGNGYEQYF. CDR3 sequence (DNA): TGTGCCAGCAGTGAGCTTGGCGGGAACGGGTACGAGCAGTACTTC.